The clone carrying this T cell receptor (beta chain) was observed a few times. The target antigen is unknown. The data originate from a study of cytomegalovirus exposure and HLA in healthy donors. Findings and caveats of the study: Later analysis identified several of the most significant clusters that appeared linked to common viral pathogens. According to the study, 150 to 200 TCR beta chains were cytomegalovirus-associated.

It was with 60 Vbeta and 13 Jbeta primers that the PCR ran. TCRdb's table, derived via immunoSEQ multiplex PCR, lists solely in-frame clones and lacks some. The sample records over 150,000 clones, under 85% being singletons. V gave up 0 bases and J gave up 1 base; unmatched junction bases: 14. The CDR3 length is 20 residues. Germline lookup yields CDR1 LGHNT and CDR2 FRNRAP. Unrecorded immune exposures were likely, despite nominal health at sampling. This chain joins TRBV12-5 and TRBJ1-1; TRBD1 agrees at 10 bases. Specimen: PBMCs. This TCR came from a woman in her late teens or twenties in good health and CMV-seropositive. The CDR3 reads CASGLVHWTGGGSRNTEAFF. CDR3 in DNA: TGTGCTAGTGGTTTGGTACATTGGACAGGGGGGGGATCTCGGAACACTGAAGCTTTCTTT.